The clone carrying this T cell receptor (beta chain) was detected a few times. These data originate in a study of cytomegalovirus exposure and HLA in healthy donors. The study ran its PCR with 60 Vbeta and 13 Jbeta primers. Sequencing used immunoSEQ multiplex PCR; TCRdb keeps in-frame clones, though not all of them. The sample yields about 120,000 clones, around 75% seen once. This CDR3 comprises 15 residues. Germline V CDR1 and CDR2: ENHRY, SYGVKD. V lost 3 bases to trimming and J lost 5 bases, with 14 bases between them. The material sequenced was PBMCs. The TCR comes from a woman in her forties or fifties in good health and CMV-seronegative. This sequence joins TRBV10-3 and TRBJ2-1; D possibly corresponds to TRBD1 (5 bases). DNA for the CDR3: TGTGCCATCAGTGATCAGGCTGGGGCAAACAATGAGCAGTTCTTC. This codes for CAISDQAGANNEQFF.